One T cell receptor (beta chain) is described in this entry. Its specific antigen is unknown. The receptor library was made with 5' RACE. Each TCR library was prepared from about 4,000 ng of total RNA. cDNA was synthesized with SMARTScribe reverse transcriptase in eight separate reactions per sample. During cDNA synthesis, template switching introduced unique molecular identifiers that contained a 6-nucleotide sample barcode. TCRalpha and TCRbeta cDNA was amplified by two nested PCRs of 16 and 9 cycles, with bead purification after each PCR. Before amplification, the cDNA was treated with uracil DNA-glycosylase and purified using the QIAquick PCR purification kit. The second PCR was the step at which Illumina TruSeq-compatible adapters and sample-specific barcodes were added. TapeStation and Qubit were used to check library quality and concentration, and roughly 4.6 ng of each library was pooled. The pooled libraries were sequenced with 2 x 100 bp reads and custom sequencing primers on an Illumina HiSeq2500 single-index Rapid Run. Under the source paper's analysis protocol: MiGEC version 1.2.6 was used for UMI-based consensus assembly, which corrected PCR and sequencing errors. V(D)J alignment, clonotype assembly and CDR3 extraction were performed with MiXCR version 2.1.1. Normalisation of gene usage, clonotype sharing and MAIT/NKT TCR abundance was achieved by analysing the top 1000, 10 000 and 20 000 clonotypes per sample. After downsampling to 27 000 UMIs, diversity was calculated as the inverse Simpson index using the vegan R package. Paired Mann-Whitney U tests were applied to discordant twin pairs, and Benjamini-Hochberg correction was used for multiple testing. The reads, reprocessed by TCRdb, yield one row per CDR3 protein sequence and no DNA. TCRdb's processing, not the authors' own work, is the source of the V and J calls. The table for this sample lists around 370,000 distinct CDR3 sequences. The top ten constitute 2.5% to 3% of the sample.

An approximately 2.5 ml peripheral blood sample was drawn into PAXgene tubes per donor and stored at -80°C. Without any T cell sorting, total RNA was extracted from whole blood using the PAXgene blood miRNA kit on an automated QIAcube. Deep TCRalpha and TCRbeta repertoire profiling with unique molecular barcoding was performed on peripheral blood of monozygotic twin pairs concordant or discordant for inflammatory bowel disease. Smoking habits were recorded for all twin pairs, with individuals classified as current, former or never smokers. The CDR3 sequence holds 14 residues, the cysteine and phenylalanine included. The DNA is not on file. Via the germline V gene, CDR1 is SGHTA and CDR2 FQGNSA. This specimen comes from a study of monozygotic twins with inflammatory bowel disease (dated by TCRdb to about 2019). With respect to the entire study: In total, around 30 monozygotic twin pairs made up the full study: 19 Danish pairs, all IBD-discordant, plus nine German pairs, of which four were IBD-concordant and five were IBD-discordant. The search for disease-associated traits relied mainly on comparing IBD patients with their genetically identical healthy co-twins within discordant pairs. Each individual had, on average, about 151 000 unique TCRalpha sequences and 181 000 unique TCRbeta sequences available for analysis.

Beyond this particular receptor, the publication reports: No single strong signal or clonotype linked to IBD turned up in the results, so the idea that one exists was not supported. The analysis was unable to tell apart different T cell subtypes. Repertoire similarity did not differ between concordant and discordant twins, possibly due to limited statistical power. A decrease in TCRbeta repertoire diversity, as measured by inverse Simpson index, was observed in IBD patients compared with their healthy co-twins. Compared with healthy twins, IBD patients had fewer clonotypes in common with other individuals, a difference most pronounced in patients showing signs of disease activity. Background noise and inter-individual variability may have been introduced into the repertoires by the differing immunosuppressive treatments among patients.

Recombination joined TRBV7-2 with TRBJ2-1. The TCR sequence derives from a human donor with ulcerative colitis or Crohn's disease, or a healthy co-twin of an affected twin (not recorded which). Sequences were obtained from blood. CDR3 sequence: CASTPYAQDNEQFF. This CDR3, with the reference TRBV7-2 and TRBJ2-1 proteins standing in past its ends, gives the full variable domain GAGVSQSPSNKVTEKGKDVELRCDPISGHTALYWYRQSLGQGLEFLIYFQGNSAPDKSGLPSDRFSAERTGGSVSTLTIQRTQQEDSAVYLCASTPYAQDNEQFFGPGTRLTVL.